This T cell receptor beta chain is drawn from a study of cytomegalovirus exposure and HLA in healthy donors. This clone was seen just once. The PCR had 60 Vbeta and 13 Jbeta primers. Only in-frame clones appear in the TCRdb table, and some are missing; sequencing was by immunoSEQ multiplex PCR. The sample has 150,000 to 200,000 clones, around 85% seen once. Germline V CDR1 and CDR2: MNHEY, SVGAGI. J was trimmed by 2 bases and V by 0 bases; bases with no gene match: 4. The CDR3 length is 16 residues. The V gene is TRBV6-5, the J gene TRBJ2-5, with TRBD1 matching 9 bases. The receptor was isolated from a young man in good health and CMV-seronegative. Sequencing input: PBMCs. The CDR3 sequence is CASSYSTGQGQETQYF. DNA of the CDR3: TGTGCCAGCAGTTACTCGACAGGACAGGGGCAAGAGACCCAGTACTTC.